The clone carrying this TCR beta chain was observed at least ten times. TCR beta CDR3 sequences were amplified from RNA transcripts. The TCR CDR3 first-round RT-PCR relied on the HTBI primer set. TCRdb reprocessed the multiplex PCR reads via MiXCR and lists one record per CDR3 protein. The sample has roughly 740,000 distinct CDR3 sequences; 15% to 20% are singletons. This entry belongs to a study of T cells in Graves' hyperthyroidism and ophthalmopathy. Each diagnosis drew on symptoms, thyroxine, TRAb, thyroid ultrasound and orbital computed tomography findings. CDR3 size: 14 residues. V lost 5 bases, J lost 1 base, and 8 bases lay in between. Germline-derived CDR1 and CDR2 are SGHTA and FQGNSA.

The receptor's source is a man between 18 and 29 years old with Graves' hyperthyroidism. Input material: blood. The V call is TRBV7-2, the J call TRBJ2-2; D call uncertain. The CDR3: CASSKDGNTGELFF. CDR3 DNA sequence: TGTGCCAGCAGCAAGGACGGGAACACCGGGGAGCTGTTTTTT.